Following are 19 T cell receptor beta chains from one sample sequenced in a study of radiotherapy plus CTLA-4 blockade in lung cancer. Libraries were prepared by immunoSEQ multiplex PCR; TCRdb keeps only in-frame clonotypes and omits some of them. The sample lists roughly 55,000 clones, about 70% seen once, with about 8.5% in the top ten. The sample here was peripheral blood, taken from a patient treated with radiotherapy plus ipilimumab. These receptors were collected from a human donor with non-small cell lung cancer whose response to radiotherapy plus ipilimumab could not be evaluated.

The V gene is TRBV11-3, the J gene TRBJ2-7; possibly TRBD1 for D (6 bases). Germline V gives CDR1 SGHNT, CDR2 YENEEA. V lost 6 bases to trimming and J lost 3 bases, with 12 bases between them. The CDR3 has 13 residues. The CDR3 DNA follows: TGTGCCAGCAGAGGGCACAGGGACTACGAGCAGTACTTC. The encoded protein is CASRGHRDYEQYF.

The rearrangement links TRBV4-1 to TRBJ2-7; D is possibly TRBD1 (6 bases). CDR3 size: 13 residues. Germline CDR1 is MGHRA and CDR2 is YSYEKL. With 6 bases removed from V and 0 bases from J, the gap between germline ends came to 9 bases. CDR3 nucleotide sequence: TGCGCCAGCAGTCGGGACACCTCCTACGAGCAGTACTTC. The encoded protein is CASSRDTSYEQYF.

V gene TRBV28 combines with J gene TRBJ2-1; a weak D match, TRBD2 (5 bases). V was pared by 2 bases and J by 4 bases, with 12 bases between. CDR1 MDHEN and CDR2 SYDVKM come from the germline V gene. The CDR3 totals 15 residues. The CDR3 DNA follows: TGTGCCAGCAGTTTACCACTAGATCATTACAATGAGCAGTTCTTC. This sequence encodes CASSLPLDHYNEQFF. The full variable domain, completed using reference TRBV28 and TRBJ2-1, is DVKVTQSSRYLVKRTGEKVFLECVQDMDHENMFWYRQDPGLGLRLIYFSYDVKMKEKGDIPEGYSVSREKKERFSLILESASTNQTSMYLCASSLPLDHYNEQFFGPGTRLTVL.

The rearrangement links TRBV10-3 to TRBJ2-1, with 12 positions matching TRBD1. J was trimmed by 10 bases and V by 5 bases; bases with no gene match: 12. Germline-derived CDR1 and CDR2 are ENHRY and SYGVKD. The CDR3 runs to 16 residues. CDR3 loop: CAISPAGGTGGQEQFF. CDR3 bases: TGTGCCATCAGTCCCGCCGGGGGGACAGGGGGCCAGGAGCAGTTCTTC.

The chain combines TRBV5-1 with TRBJ1-1; 9 nucleotides align to TRBD1. The CDR3 extends over 15 amino acids. Germline V gene lookup returns CDR1 SGHRS and CDR2 YFSETQ. With 5 bases clipped from V and 0 bases from J, the junction kept 5 bases outside the gene matches. The CDR3 protein is CASRFGTGMNTEAFF. For the CDR3, the DNA is TGCGCCAGCAGGTTCGGGACAGGGATGAACACTGAAGCTTTCTTT.

J is TRBJ1-2 and V is TRBV2, with 8 bases that match TRBD1. Trimming at V came to 7 bases and at J to 6 bases, leaving 10 bases not matched to a gene. Germline V gives CDR1 SNHLY, CDR2 FYNNEI. The CDR3 spans 14 residues. CDR3 in amino acids: CASNHGQGGDGYTF. In nucleotides, the CDR3 is TGTGCCAGCAACCACGGACAGGGAGGTGATGGCTACACCTTC.

By share, this clone ranks as medium-sized. The chain links TRBV27 to TRBJ1-6; D gene unclear. Germline V gene data show CDR1 as MNHEY and CDR2 as SMNVEV (reference sequence). The CDR3 is 12 residues long. V gave up 4 bases and J gave up 12 bases, with 10 bases separating them. The CDR3 DNA reads TGTGCCAGCAGTTCCCCCCACAAACCCCTCCACTTT. Protein sequence: CASSSPHKPLHF.

V usage is TRBV5-4 and J usage is TRBJ1-1; maybe TRBD1 (6 bases). The CDR3 is 14 amino acids. Germline CDR1 and CDR2: SGHNT and YYREEE (reference sequence). The V gene lost 5 bases and the J gene lost 0 bases, with 11 bases spanning the gap. CDR3 sequence reads: CASSSGTLNTEAFF. The CDR3 DNA is TGTGCCAGCAGTTCCGGGACATTGAACACTGAAGCTTTCTTT.

The chain couples TRBV6-1 to TRBJ2-7; TRBD1 aligns across 8 bases. The CDR3 totals 14 residues. Trimming at V came to 5 bases and at J to 2 bases, leaving 5 bases not matched to a gene. Germline CDR1 MNHNS, CDR2 SASEGT. CDR3 coding DNA: TGTGCCAGCAGTCGACAGGGGTTAGCCTACGAGCAGTACTTC. This codes for CASSRQGLAYEQYF.

The rearrangement links TRBV28 to TRBJ2-5; 7 nucleotides align to TRBD2. V was pared by 3 bases and J by 6 bases, with 10 bases of the junction left unmatched. The CDR3 is 15 residues long. The germline gives CDR1 MDHEN, CDR2 SYDVKM. This chain's CDR3 is CASSFEPGRGKTQYF. The CDR3 coding sequence is TGTGCCAGCAGTTTTGAGCCGGGGAGGGGAAAGACCCAGTACTTC. The variable domain in full, with the rest retrieved from reference TRBV28 and TRBJ2-5, is DVKVTQSSRYLVKRTGEKVFLECVQDMDHENMFWYRQDPGLGLRLIYFSYDVKMKEKGDIPEGYSVSREKKERFSLILESASTNQTSMYLCASSFEPGRGKTQYFGPGTRLLVL.

The gene calls are TRBV7-8 and TRBJ2-7; D is ambiguous. Trimming took off 5 bases at V and 5 bases at J, with 7 bases between the two ends. The CDR3 runs to 11 residues. Per germline, CDR1 SGHVS and CDR2 FQNEAQ. CDR3 in DNA: TGTGCCAGCAGCAAAGAGGACGAGCAGTACTTC. The encoded protein is CASSKEDEQYF.

The J gene is TRBJ2-1, the V gene TRBV18, with 10 positions matching TRBD2. Germline CDR1 reads KGHSH; CDR2 reads LQKENI. The trim removed 7 bases at V and 5 bases at J, leaving 8 bases unmatched. CDR3 length: 15 residues. This CDR3 is CASWAGTSVHNEQFF. CDR3 nucleotides: TGTGCCAGCTGGGCGGGGACTAGCGTACACAATGAGCAGTTCTTC.

The chain links TRBV6-5 to TRBJ2-5, with TRBD2 matching 11 bases. Gene TRBJ2-7 matches the end of the DNA better, so the J call may be wrong. There are 15 residues in the CDR3. The germline CDR1 and CDR2 sequences are MNHEY and SVGAGI. DNA for the CDR3: TGTGCCAGCAGTACGACTAGCGGGGCGATCTACGAGCAGTACTTC. Encoded protein: CASSTTSGAIYEQYF.

V is TRBV27 and J is TRBJ2-1, with 14 bases lining up with TRBD2. The CDR3 runs to 17 residues. The germline V gene has CDR1 MNHEY and CDR2 SMNVEV (reference sequence). V was pared by 5 bases and J by 6 bases, with 9 bases of the junction left unmatched. The CDR3 reads CASSKQGGTSGSNEQFF. The CDR3 DNA reads TGTGCCAGCAGTAAACAGGGAGGGACTAGCGGGAGCAATGAGCAGTTCTTC.

The gene calls are TRBV9 and TRBJ1-6; 7 bases map to TRBD1. Germline CDR1 reads SGDLS; CDR2 reads YYNGEE. This CDR3 has 13 amino acids. The trim removed 5 bases at V and 9 bases at J, leaving 5 bases unmatched. Here the CDR3 DNA reads TGTGCCAGCAGAGGAGGGGGCACTTCACCCCTCCACTTT. Translated, it gives CASRGGGTSPLHF.

This clone was seen a single time. The chain links TRBV7-2 to TRBJ2-5; D unresolved. V was pared by 5 bases and J by 2 bases, with 6 bases between. Germline values: CDR1 SGHTA, CDR2 FQGNSA. The CDR3 totals 12 residues. The CDR3 here is CASSMAQETQYF. Here the CDR3 DNA reads TGTGCCAGCAGCATGGCACAAGAGACCCAGTACTTC.

This chain uses TRBV28 with TRBJ2-3; D gene uncertain. CDR3 size: 13 residues. The germline V gene encodes CDR1 MDHEN and CDR2 SYDVKM. V lost 3 bases and J 1 base, leaving 5 bases between the germline ends. The CDR3 reads CASSFLGTDTQYF. The CDR3 DNA sequence: TGTGCCAGCAGTTTTTTAGGCACAGATACGCAGTATTTT.

This clone was seen only once. The J gene is TRBJ2-7, the V gene TRBV5-8; 8 nucleotides line up with TRBD1. This CDR3 contains 14 residues. After removal of 4 bases from V and 3 bases from J, the junction contained 6 bases not matched to a gene. Germline V gene lookup returns CDR1 SGHTS and CDR2 YDEGEE. The CDR3 reads CASSRGQVYYEQYF. The CDR3 DNA reads as TGTGCCAGCAGCCGGGGACAGGTCTACTACGAGCAGTACTTC.

The gene calls are TRBV6-5 and TRBJ2-3, with a tentative D call TRBD1 (6 bases). The germline CDR1 and CDR2 sequences are MNHEY and SVGAGI. The CDR3 runs to 14 residues. Trimming cost V 2 bases and J 6 bases, with 12 bases left between them. CDR3 coding DNA: TGTGCCAGCAGTTACAAGTGGGGGCGGGATACGCAGTATTTT. This sequence encodes CASSYKWGRDTQYF.